The following is a T cell receptor (beta chain) sequence with its context. Antigen unknown. The CDR3 has 15 residues. With 3 bases clipped from V and 8 bases from J, the junction kept 9 bases outside the gene matches. CDR1 LNHDA and CDR2 SQIVND come from the germline V gene (reference sequence). 13 Jbeta primers and 60 Vbeta primers were used for the PCR. The repertoire was sequenced with immunoSEQ multiplex PCR; TCRdb's copy has only in-frame clones and lacks some. The specimen's table records about 140,000 clones. The sample is drawn from a study of cytomegalovirus exposure and HLA in healthy donors. Broader study findings: A later analysis revealed that TCR association rates differed between HLA loci, peaking at DRB1 and bottoming out at HLA-C.

The chain recombines TRBV19 with TRBJ1-4; 7 nucleotides align to TRBD1. The TCR sequence derives from a woman aged 18-30 years in good health and CMV-seronegative. Material for sequencing was PBMCs. The CDR3 nucleotides are TGTGCCAGTAGTATCTCTTACAGGGGTAGGGAAAAACTGTTTTTT. It translates to CASSISYRGREKLFF.